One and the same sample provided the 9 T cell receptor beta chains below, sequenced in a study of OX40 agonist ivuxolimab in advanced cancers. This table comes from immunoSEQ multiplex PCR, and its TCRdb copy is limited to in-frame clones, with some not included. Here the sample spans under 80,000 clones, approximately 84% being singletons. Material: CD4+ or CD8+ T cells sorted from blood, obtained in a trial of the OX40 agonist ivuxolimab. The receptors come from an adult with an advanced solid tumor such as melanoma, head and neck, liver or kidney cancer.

In DNA, the CDR3 is TGTGCCAGCAGTGAGGACGTACGCTCCTACGAGCAGTACTTC. Translated: CASSEDVRSYEQYF. V and J are TRBV6-1 and TRBJ2-7; D gene ambiguous. V lost 3 bases and J 0 bases, leaving 9 bases between the germline ends. Germline V gene sequence: CDR1 MNHNS, CDR2 SASEGT. The CDR3 totals 14 residues.

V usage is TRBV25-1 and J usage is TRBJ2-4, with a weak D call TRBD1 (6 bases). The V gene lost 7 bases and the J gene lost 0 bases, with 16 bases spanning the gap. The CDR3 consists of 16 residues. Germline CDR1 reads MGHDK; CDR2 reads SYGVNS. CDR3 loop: CASIPDRWLAKNIQYF. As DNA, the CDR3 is TGTGCCAGCATTCCTGACAGGTGGCTAGCCAAAAACATTCAGTACTTC.

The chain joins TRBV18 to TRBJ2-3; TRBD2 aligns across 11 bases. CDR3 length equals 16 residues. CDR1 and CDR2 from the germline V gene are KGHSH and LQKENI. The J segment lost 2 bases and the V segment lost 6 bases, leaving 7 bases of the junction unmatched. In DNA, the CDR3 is TGTGCCAGCTCCCTTACTAGCGGGAGCTACACAGATACGCAGTATTTT. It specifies CASSLTSGSYTDTQYF.

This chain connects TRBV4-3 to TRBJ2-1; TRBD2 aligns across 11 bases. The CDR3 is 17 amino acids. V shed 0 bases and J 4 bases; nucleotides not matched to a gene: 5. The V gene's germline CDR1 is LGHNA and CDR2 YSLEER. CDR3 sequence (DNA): TGCGCCAGCAGCCAAGAATCGCTAGCGGGGGGTTACAATGAGCAGTTCTTC. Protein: CASSQESLAGGYNEQFF.

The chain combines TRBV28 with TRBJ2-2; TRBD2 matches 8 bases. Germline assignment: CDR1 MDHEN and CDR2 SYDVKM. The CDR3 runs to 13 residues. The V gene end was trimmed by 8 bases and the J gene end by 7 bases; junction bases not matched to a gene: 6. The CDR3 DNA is TGTGCCAGCGGGCTAGCGGGCCGCGGGGAGCTGTTTTTT. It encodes CASGLAGRGELFF.

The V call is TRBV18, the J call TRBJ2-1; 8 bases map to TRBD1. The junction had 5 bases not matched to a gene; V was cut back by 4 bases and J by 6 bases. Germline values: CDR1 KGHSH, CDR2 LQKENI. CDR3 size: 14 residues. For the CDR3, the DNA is TGTGCCAGCTCACTAACTACAGGGGGCAATGAGCAGTTCTTC. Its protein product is CASSLTTGGNEQFF.

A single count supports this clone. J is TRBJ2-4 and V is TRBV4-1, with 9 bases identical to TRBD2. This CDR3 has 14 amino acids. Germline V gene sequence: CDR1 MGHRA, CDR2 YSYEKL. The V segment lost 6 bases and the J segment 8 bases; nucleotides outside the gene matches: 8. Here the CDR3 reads CASRGSGSSYIQYF. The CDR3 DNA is TGCGCCAGCAGGGGTAGCGGGAGCAGTTACATTCAGTACTTC.

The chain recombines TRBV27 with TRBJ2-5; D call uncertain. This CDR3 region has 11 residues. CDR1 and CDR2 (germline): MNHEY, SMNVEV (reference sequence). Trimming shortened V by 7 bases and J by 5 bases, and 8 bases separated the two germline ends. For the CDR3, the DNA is TGTGCCAGCACCCTTGCGGAGACCCAGTACTTC. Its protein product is CASTLAETQYF.

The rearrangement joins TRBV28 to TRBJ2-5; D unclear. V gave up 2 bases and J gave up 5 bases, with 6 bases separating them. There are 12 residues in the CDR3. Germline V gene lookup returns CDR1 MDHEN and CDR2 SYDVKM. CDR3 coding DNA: TGTGCCAGCAGTTTAGCCCGGGAGACCCAGTACTTC. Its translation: CASSLARETQYF.